These T cell receptor beta chains were read from a single sample in a study of patients and donors after allogeneic stem cell transplantation. TCRdb re-derived calls from the RT-PCR reads in MiXCR, one entry per CDR3 protein. The sample has roughly 190,000 distinct CDR3 sequences, about 40% seen once. The sample comprised blood, either unsorted or a sorted T cell fraction (not recorded which). These receptors were taken from a human donor who was either an allogeneic HSCT recipient or a stem cell or donor lymphocyte infusion donor (not recorded which). It is not recorded whose cells these are; they may come from a transplant donor. Each CDR3 is given with its conserved first and last residue. The D gene is left open where the match is weak. The size field is filled for only some rows; it gives once, few, many or a size class.

TRBD2	NA	TRBV20-1	16	TRBJ2-4	TGCAGTGCTTACCCCAGCGGGGGACCCGTGAAGGACATTCAGTACTTC	CSAYPSGGPVKDIQYF
NA	NA	TRBV12-3/TRBV12-4	15	TRBJ1-2	NA	CASSFGQGTNYGYTF
TRBD2	few	TRBV12-3/TRBV12-4	14	TRBJ2-2	TGTGCCAGCAGGTTAGCGGGGACCACCGGGGAGCTGTTTTTT	CASRLAGTTGELFF
NA	NA	TRBV6-2/TRBV6-3	16	TRBJ2-2	TGTGCCAGCAGTTACCGGGACCCACTTGAACCCGGGGAGCTGTTTTTT	CASSYRDPLEPGELFF
NA	NA	TRBV4-3	14	TRBJ1-1	TGCGCCAGCAGCCAAGATATGAGGAACACTGAAGCTTTCTTT	CASSQDMRNTEAFF
NA	NA	TRBV30	12	TRBJ2-5	TGTGCCTGGAGTGCAAGCGCAGAGACCCAGTACTTC	CAWSASAETQYF
NA	once	TRBV6-2/TRBV6-3	15	TRBJ2-1	TGTGCCAGCAGTCAACTAGCTTCCCTGAACAATGAGCAGTTCTTC	CASSQLASLNNEQFF
NA	NA	TRBV21-1	15	TRBJ2-6	TGTGCCAGCAGCAAGCACACCCCTGGGGCCAACGTCCTGACTTTC	CASSKHTPGANVLTF
NA	NA	TRBV6-1	15	TRBJ2-7	TGTGCCAGCAGTGCGTACGGGACGGGACTCTACGAGCAGTACTTC	CASSAYGTGLYEQYF
TRBD2	NA	TRBV25-1	16	TRBJ2-1	TGTGCCAGCAGTAAATTACTAGCGGGAGGGCCCGGTGAGCAGTTCTTC	CASSKLLAGGPGEQFF
NA	NA	TRBV9	17	TRBJ2-7	TGTGCCAGCAGCCCCGGATATAGCGGAGGGGAATCCTACGAGCAGTACTTC	CASSPGYSGGESYEQYF
NA	NA	TRBV2	15	TRBJ1-2	TGTGCCAGCAGTCCCTTTGGGGGACCCAACTATGGCTACACCTTC	CASSPFGGPNYGYTF
TRBD2	NA	TRBV27	15	TRBJ2-1	TGTGCCAGCAGTAGACTAGCGGGAGGCCTTCGGGAGCAGTTCTTC	CASSRLAGGLREQFF
NA	NA	TRBV29-1	13	TRBJ2-5	TGCAGCGTTGGGGCCCCTGGGAGAGAGACCCAGTACTTC	CSVGAPGRETQYF
NA	few	TRBV29-1	11	TRBJ1-1	TGCAGCGTTGAATCGCGACAAGAAGCTTTCTTT	CSVESRQEAFF
NA	NA	TRBV9	13	TRBJ1-4	TGTGCCAGCAGCGAGCCGCCACATGAAAAACTGTTTTTT	CASSEPPHEKLFF
TRBD1	NA	TRBV15	14	TRBJ2-7	TGTGCCACCAGAGCCGGGACAGGGTTTTACGAGCAGTACTTC	CATRAGTGFYEQYF
NA	NA	TRBV13	13	TRBJ1-1	TGTGCCAGCAGCCCCCAACCGAACACTGAAGCTTTCTTT	CASSPQPNTEAFF
TRBD1	NA	TRBV5-1	17	TRBJ1-1	TGCGCCAGCAGTCCCCGGACAGGGGGCACAAGAAACACTGAAGCTTTCTTT	CASSPRTGGTRNTEAFF
TRBD2	NA	TRBV7-2	14	TRBJ2-4	TGTGCCAGCAGCTTAAGCGGGGGTGGAAACATTCAGTACTTC	CASSLSGGGNIQYF
NA	NA	TRBV5-6	15	TRBJ2-7	TGTGCCAGCATCTTCTGGGGCAGGGATGAAAACGAGCAGTACTTC	CASIFWGRDENEQYF
TRBD1	NA	TRBV6-5	14	TRBJ1-2	TGTGCCAGCAGTGTGGGACAGGGGTACTCTGGCTACACCTTC	CASSVGQGYSGYTF
NA	NA	TRBV7-3	16	TRBJ2-5	TGTGCCAGCAGCTTTCGCCCGCAGGGGGGCCAAGAGACCCAGTACTTC	CASSFRPQGGQETQYF
TRBD2	once	TRBV7-3	16	TRBJ2-1	TGTGCCAGCAGCTTAAGTTCGACTAGCGGGGACAATGAGCAGTTCTTC	CASSLSSTSGDNEQFF
NA	NA	TRBV5-1	14	TRBJ1-1	TGCGCCAGCAGCTTGGTTGAACTGAACACTGAAGCTTTCTTT	CASSLVELNTEAFF
NA	few	TRBV5-1	16	TRBJ2-5	TGCGCCAGCAGCTTGGCCGGAACGGGAGCACGAGAGACCCAGTACTTC	CASSLAGTGARETQYF
NA	many	TRBV12-5	9	TRBJ1-5	TGTGCTAGTAATCAGCCCCAGCATTTT	CASNQPQHF
TRBD1	NA	TRBV10-3	16	TRBJ1-2	TGTGCCATCAGTGAGAGGACAGGGGATGTTGTCTATGGCTACACCTTC	CAISERTGDVVYGYTF
NA	NA	TRBV5-6	15	TRBJ2-3	TGTGCCAGCAGCTTGGGCGGAGAACCAGAAGATACGCAGTATTTT	CASSLGGEPEDTQYF
NA	few	TRBV7-8	14	TRBJ2-1	TGTGCCAGCAGCTTAGCGCGGCTTACTGATGAGCAGTTCTTC	CASSLARLTDEQFF
TRBD2	NA	TRBV28	14	TRBJ2-1	TGTGCCAGCAGTTTTAGCGGGAGTGACAATGAGCAGTTCTTC	CASSFSGSDNEQFF
NA	NA	TRBV7-2	13	TRBJ2-1	TGTGCCAGCAGCAGACGCGCCGGGGGTGAGCAGTTCTTC	CASSRRAGGEQFF
NA	NA	TRBV7-6	17	TRBJ2-1	TGTGCCAGCAGCTTAGAAGCAGTAGCCGTCCTCTACAATGAGCAGTTCTTC	CASSLEAVAVLYNEQFF
NA	few	TRBV28	13	TRBJ2-7	TGTGCCACCAAGATGACAGTATCCTACGAGCAGTACTTC	CATKMTVSYEQYF
NA	few	TRBV20-1	13	TRBJ1-2	TGCAGTGTCCTACTCCAGGGGTTCTATGGCTACACCTTC	CSVLLQGFYGYTF
TRBD1	NA	TRBV5-6	14	TRBJ1-2	TGTGCCAGCAGCTCGACAGGGATTGACTATGGCTACACCTTC	CASSSTGIDYGYTF
NA	NA	TRBV4-3	15	TRBJ2-3	TGCGCCAGCAGCCAAGACTGGTTACCGGCAGATACGCAGTATTTT	CASSQDWLPADTQYF
NA	few	TRBV6-2/TRBV6-3	14	TRBJ1-1	TGTGCCAGCAGTTACTCAGGTGGTGATCCTGAAGCTTTCTTT	CASSYSGGDPEAFF
NA	NA	TRBV20-1	18	TRBJ1-2	TGCAGTGCTAGAGTCTACTTAGGTGGAATCAGGGATCTGGATGGCTACACCTTC	CSARVYLGGIRDLDGYTF
TRBD1	once	TRBV19	13	TRBJ2-7	TGTGCCAGTAGAGGGACAGGAATATACGAGCAGTACTTC	CASRGTGIYEQYF
TRBD1	few	TRBV5-1	16	TRBJ1-1	TGCGCCAGCACCAAAGACAGGGGGCTAAGGAACACTGAAGCTTTCTTT	CASTKDRGLRNTEAFF
NA	few	TRBV6-6	13	TRBJ1-6	TGTGCCAGCAGTCCCGGCTCGGATTCACCCCTCCACTTT	CASSPGSDSPLHF
TRBD1	NA	TRBV2	14	TRBJ2-7	TGTGCCAGCAGTGAAGGGACAGGTTCCTACGAGCAGTACTTC	CASSEGTGSYEQYF
TRBD1	once	TRBV5-1	14	TRBJ2-7	TGCGCCAGCAGACGGGACAGGGAGATCTACGAGCAGTACTTC	CASRRDREIYEQYF
NA	NA	TRBV9	15	TRBJ2-7	TGTGCCAGCAGCCCCCAACAGGGGAGGCCCTACGAGCAGTACTTC	CASSPQQGRPYEQYF
NA	NA	TRBV5-1	15	TRBJ1-2	TGCGCCAGCAGCTTGGAAGGGGAATACTTGGATGGCTACACCTTC	CASSLEGEYLDGYTF
TRBD2	NA	TRBV10-3	14	TRBJ2-7	TGTGCCATCAGTGAGGGCGGGGGAGTCTACGAGCAGTACTTC	CAISEGGGVYEQYF
NA	few	TRBV2	14	TRBJ2-1	TGTGCCAGCAACGGAGCGCTCTCCTACAATGAGCAGTTCTTC	CASNGALSYNEQFF
TRBD1	NA	TRBV29-1	16	TRBJ2-2	TGCAGCGTCCCACTCCCGGGACAGGGGGCAACCGGGGAGCTGTTTTTT	CSVPLPGQGATGELFF
NA	once	TRBV7-2	13	TRBJ1-2	TGTGCCAGCACCACGATAAGTGACTATGGCTACACCTTC	CASTTISDYGYTF